One sample yielded the 9 T cell receptor beta chains listed below, sequenced in a study of neurological immune-mediated disorders. TCRdb re-called the 5' RACE reads with MiXCR, one entry per CDR3 protein. This sample yields about 50,000 distinct CDR3 sequences, of which about 15% are seen a single time; approximately 4% belongs to the top ten. Source material: PBMCs. All receptors come from a man aged 55 to 70 in good health.

There are many counts of this clonotype. This rearrangement joins TRBV20-1 to TRBJ2-2; TRBD2 might be the D (6 bases). The germline V gene has CDR1 DFQATT and CDR2 SNEGSKA (reference sequence). The V gene lost 3 bases and the J gene lost 6 bases, with 17 bases spanning the gap. The CDR3 loop spans 15 amino acids. CDR3 sequence: CSASGPGRSAGELFF. The CDR3 DNA reads as TGCAGTGCTAGCGGGCCGGGGAGGTCCGCCGGGGAGCTGTTTTTT.

The chain combines TRBV20-1 with TRBJ2-7; 7 positions agree with TRBD1. V trimming: 0 bases; J trimming: 10 bases; junction bases outside the gene matches: 9. This CDR3 comprises 13 residues. Germline lookup yields CDR1 DFQATT and CDR2 SNEGSKA (reference sequence). The CDR3, as DNA: TGCAGTGCTAGAGACGTACAGGGGATCGATCAGTACTTC. It codes for CSARDVQGIDQYF.

This clonotype was seen ten or more times. The gene calls are TRBV20-1 and TRBJ2-2; a weak D match, TRBD1 (6 bases). The CDR3 is 12 residues long. The germline V gene has CDR1 DFQATT and CDR2 SNEGSKA (reference sequence). Trimming stripped 6 bases from V and 5 bases from J, with 10 bases between. CDR3 in DNA: TGCAGTGCCCCAGGGGCTACCGGGGAGCTGTTTTTT. Translated, it gives CSAPGATGELFF.

In its sample, this clonotype was seen many times. V and J are TRBV28 and TRBJ2-3; 7 nucleotides agree with TRBD2. Losses at the gene ends were 5 bases for V and 2 bases for J; bases not matched to a gene: 7. Looked up from germline, CDR1 is MDHEN and CDR2 is SYDVKM. This CDR3 has 15 residues. CDR3 DNA sequence: TGTGCCAGCAGTGCGGGAGAGTGGATCACAGATACGCAGTATTTT. It translates to CASSAGEWITDTQYF.

With regard to this clonotype: This may be a read error: a much more frequent sequence differs by one nucleotide. The rearrangement links TRBV6-1 to TRBJ2-7; 7 bases align to TRBD2. This CDR3 has 15 amino acids. Germline CDR1 is MNHNS and CDR2 is SASEGT. CDR3 protein: CASSDAVGRAYEQHF. Here the CDR3 DNA reads TGTGCCAGCAGTGACGCCGTAGGGAGGGCCTACGAGCAGCACTTC.

This clonotype was observed at least ten times. The rearrangement links TRBV15 to TRBJ2-5; tentatively, D is TRBD2 (6 bases). The CDR3 length is 18 residues. With 0 bases removed from V and 5 bases from J, the gap between germline ends came to 22 bases. Germline V gene sequence: CDR1 LNHNV, CDR2 YYDKDF (reference sequence). This chain's CDR3 is CATSRDPSSAAGVETQYF. The CDR3 coding sequence is TGTGCCACCAGCAGAGATCCGTCTTCTGCAGCGGGTGTGGAGACCCAGTACTTC. Drawing the rest from reference TRBV15 and TRBJ2-5, the complete variable domain is DAMVIQNPRYQVTQFGKPVTLSCSQTLNHNVMYWYQQKSSQAPKLLFHYYDKDFNNEADTPDNFQSRRPNTSFCFLDIRSPGLGDTAMYLCATSRDPSSAAGVETQYFGPGTRLLVL.

This clonotype showed up many times. The genes are TRBV28 and TRBJ2-3; D call uncertain. The CDR3 is 12 residues long. V lost 3 bases, J lost 5 bases, and 6 bases lay in between. CDR1 MDHEN and CDR2 SYDVKM come from the germline V gene. CDR3 in amino acids: CASSFIRDTQYF. CDR3 coding DNA: TGTGCCAGCAGTTTTATCAGAGATACGCAGTATTTT.

This clonotype has at least ten counts. The rearrangement joins TRBV7-6 to TRBJ2-3, with a weak D call TRBD2 (6 bases). The CDR3 runs to 12 residues. V lost 6 bases and J 6 bases, leaving 10 bases between the germline ends. Looked up from germline, CDR1 is SGHVS and CDR2 is FNYEAQ. Here the CDR3 DNA reads TGTGCCAGCAGTTCAAGCGGGGATACGCAGTATTTT. Protein sequence: CASSSSGDTQYF.

This clonotype has at least ten counts. The chain is built from TRBV7-2 and TRBJ2-3; D ambiguous. V was cut by 5 bases and J by 10 bases, with 13 bases left in between. The CDR3 extends over 12 amino acids. From germline, CDR1 is SGHTA and CDR2 FQGNSA. The CDR3 DNA reads as TGTGCCAGCAGCCCCTCCTCGCCGGCGCAGTATTTT. Translation: CASSPSSPAQYF.